Sequencing of this T cell receptor beta chain was carried out in a study of immune cell composition in non-small cell lung cancer. This CDR3 contains 14 residues. The V and J ends lost 5 bases and 0 bases respectively, with 8 bases between them. CDR1 MNHEY and CDR2 SVGAGI come from the germline V gene. Sequenced by immunoSEQ multiplex PCR; TCRdb stores in-frame clones only, minus some. The sample records approximately 13,000 clones, roughly 80% being singletons. What was sequenced was lung tumor tissue. The J gene is TRBJ1-3, the V gene TRBV6-5; D is perhaps TRBD1 (6 bases). The receptor was derived from a human donor with non-small cell lung cancer. CDR3 coding DNA: TGTGCCAGCAGTGACAGGACCTCTGGAAACACCATATATTTT. This gives the protein CASSDRTSGNTIYF.